Following are 5 T cell receptor beta chains from one sample sequenced in a study of identical twins. TCRdb processed the 5' RACE reads anew with MiXCR; each CDR3 protein has one entry. The table includes roughly 1,500,000 distinct CDR3 sequences, around 33% detected once. The sample consisted of cord blood. These receptors all stem from a newborn girl in good health.

This chain links TRBV27 with TRBJ2-5, with D possibly being TRBD1 or TRBD2 (5 bases each). The J call may not be correct, given that the DNA end is closer to TRBJ2-7. Germline loops: CDR1 MNHEY, CDR2 SMNVEV (reference sequence). This CDR3 region has 14 residues. The CDR3 region has the DNA TGTGCCAGCAGTTTGGGACCATTCCTCTACGAGCAGTACTTC. This translates into CASSLGPFLYEQYF.

The genes are TRBV5-5 and TRBJ2-1; 9 nucleotides agree with TRBD2. The CDR3 has 18 amino acids. With V trimmed by 4 bases and J by 7 bases, 18 bases remained unmatched. CDR1 and CDR2 from the germline V gene are SGHKS and YYEKEE (reference sequence). The CDR3 region is CASSPRISVAGAENEQFF. The CDR3, as DNA: TGTGCCAGCAGCCCCAGGATTTCGGTAGCGGGGGCAGAAAATGAGCAGTTCTTC.

Comments on this clonotype: The junction shows a germline mismatch at one end, possibly a read error. The genes are TRBV12-3 or TRBV12-4 and TRBJ1-6; D perhaps matches TRBD1 (5 bases). The CDR3 is 15 residues long. CDR3: CASTLGRRANSPLHF. CDR3 DNA: TGTGCCAGCACTTTAGGGCGCAGGGCCAATTCACCCCTCCACTTT.

The chain uses TRBV28 and TRBJ1-2, with D unclear. Per the germline V gene, CDR1 is MDHEN and CDR2 is SYDVKM. The CDR3 has 15 amino acids. With 7 bases removed from V and 5 bases from J, the gap between germline ends came to 20 bases. The CDR3 sequence is CASTQRSPNPYGYTF. The CDR3 nucleotides read TGTGCCAGCACCCAGCGGAGCCCGAACCCTTATGGCTACACCTTC.

The sample holds a few counts of this clonotype. The chain is built from TRBV2 and TRBJ2-7, with 13 bases fitting TRBD2. CDR1 and CDR2 (germline): SNHLY, FYNNEI. The CDR3 is made up of 15 amino acids. The trim removed 6 bases at V and 2 bases at J, leaving 4 bases unmatched. DNA of the CDR3: TGTGCCAGCAGGGAAACTAGCGGGGGGGCCTACGAGCAGTACTTC. Translation gives CASRETSGGAYEQYF.